Following are 5 T cell receptor beta chains from one sample sequenced in a study of T cell therapy after organ transplantation. Repertoires were generated with immunoSEQ multiplex PCR, while TCRdb's copy carries only in-frame clones and drops some. This repertoire shows over 20,000 clones, roughly 89% found once; its top ten account for around a third. These receptors have no known antigen. Time point denoted: 20-29 weeks after completion of therapy. Sequences were derived from CD8+ T cells from blood, sampled after autologous CMV-specific T cell therapy. All receptors come from a human patient who had received a solid organ transplant and had CMV disease. Some T cells may arise from the graft donor.

The chain couples TRBV29-1 to TRBJ2-7; 9 bases are shared with TRBD1. The V gene end was trimmed by 1 base and the J gene end by 5 bases; junction bases not matched to a gene: 6. Germline CDR1 SQVTM, CDR2 ANQGSEA. The CDR3 loop spans 14 amino acids. The CDR3 sequence: CSVEAGDRAHEQYF. The CDR3, as DNA: TGCAGCGTTGAAGCGGGGGACAGGGCCCACGAGCAGTACTTC.

This clone is a singleton in its sample. V usage is TRBV4-3 and J usage is TRBJ2-5; D is ambiguous. The CDR3 has 15 amino acids. Trimming shortened V by 0 bases and J by 2 bases, and 10 bases separated the two germline ends. CDR1 is LGHNA, CDR2 YSLEER, per germline. The CDR3, as DNA: TGCGCCAGCAGCCAAGATTGGGATCAACAAGAGACCCAGTACTTC. Encoded protein: CASSQDWDQQETQYF.

CDR3 sequence (DNA): TGTGCCAGCTCGGCCCGGGGACCGAACTCTGGGGCCAACGTCCTGACTTTC. Translating gives CASSARGPNSGANVLTF. The rearrangement joins TRBV28 to TRBJ2-6, with D possibly called TRBD1 or TRBD2 (5 bases each). From germline, CDR1 is MDHEN and CDR2 SYDVKM. V lost 8 bases, J lost 0 bases, and 17 bases lay in between. CDR3 length: 17 residues. The full variable domain, completed using reference TRBV28 and TRBJ2-6, is DVKVTQSSRYLVKRTGEKVFLECVQDMDHENMFWYRQDPGLGLRLIYFSYDVKMKEKGDIPEGYSVSREKKERFSLILESASTNQTSMYLCASSARGPNSGANVLTFGAGSRLTVL.

The genes are TRBV7-8 and TRBJ1-6; unclear D gene. Germline assignment: CDR1 SGHVS and CDR2 FQNEAQ. The CDR3 consists of 14 residues. Trimming cost V 3 bases and J 7 bases, with 10 bases left between them. The CDR3 nucleotides are TGTGCCAGCAGCTTCTTCAGCGCAAATTCACCCCTCCACTTT. This sequence encodes CASSFFSANSPLHF.

The chain has TRBV9 and TRBJ2-1; 8 bases map to TRBD2. The CDR3 sequence is 15 residues long. With V trimmed by 3 bases and J by 1 base, 3 bases remained unmatched. Germline V gives CDR1 SGDLS, CDR2 YYNGEE. This chain's CDR3 is CASSASGLSYNEQFF. The CDR3 nucleotides read TGTGCCAGCAGCGCTAGCGGGCTTTCCTACAATGAGCAGTTCTTC.